These 22 T cell receptor beta chains were all obtained from the same sample, sequenced in a study of blood T cell repertoires in COVID-19. Using immunoSEQ multiplex PCR, the repertoire was profiled, and TCRdb retains in-frame clones only, with some absent. The table has over 350,000 clones, 85% to 90% seen once. Sequences were obtained from PBMCs or T cells enriched from blood (not recorded which). The receptors here all came from a woman aged 50 to 60 who had recovered from COVID-19.

This chain joins TRBV10-3 and TRBJ1-2, with D uncertain. Trimming removed 2 bases at V and 7 bases at J, with 17 bases between. Germline V lookup: CDR1 ENHRY, CDR2 SYGVKD. This CDR3 region has 15 residues. This chain's CDR3 is CAISEKDLAVGGYTF. The CDR3 nucleotides read TGTGCCATCAGTGAGAAGGACTTGGCAGTCGGTGGCTACACCTTC.

V is TRBV27 and J is TRBJ1-1, with D tentatively TRBD1 (6 bases). Germline lookup yields CDR1 MNHEY and CDR2 SMNVEV (reference sequence). The CDR3 sequence is 13 residues long. V gave up 4 bases and J gave up 5 bases, with 11 bases separating them. The CDR3 sequence: CASSWAGETEAFF. CDR3 in DNA: TGTGCCAGCAGTTGGGCAGGGGAAACTGAAGCTTTCTTT.

The DNA of the CDR3 is TGTGCCAGCTCACCACTCGGACAGTCGGTGACTGAAAAACTGTTTTTT. Protein: CASSPLGQSVTEKLFF. The chain has TRBV18 and TRBJ1-4; weak D call: TRBD1 (6 bases). Looked up from germline, CDR1 is KGHSH and CDR2 is LQKENI. CDR3 size: 16 residues. The V end lost 1 base, the J end lost 7 bases, and 16 bases lay between the germline ends.

Regarding this clone: At one end, the junction sequence differs from germline, possibly due to a read error. The chain is built from TRBV7-7 and TRBJ2-5; the D gene is possibly TRBD1 (6 bases). Germline CDR1 is SSHAT and CDR2 is FNYEAQ (reference sequence). The CDR3 contains 16 residues. CDR3 bases: TGTGCTAGCAGCTTATTGGGGGCTGAGTCGCCAGGGACCCAGTACTTC. It translates to CASSLLGAESPGTQYF.

The rearrangement uses TRBV3-1 (or the pseudogene TRBV3-2) and TRBJ1-1, with D maybe TRBD1 (6 bases). The length of the CDR3 is 15 residues. In germline, CDR1 is LGHDT, CDR2 YNNKEL (reference sequence). Trimming shortened V by 3 bases and J by 1 base, and 12 bases separated the two germline ends. The CDR3 loop reads CASSQPDRQNTEAFF. CDR3 DNA: TGTGCCAGCAGCCAGCCGGACAGACAGAACACTGAAGCTTTCTTT.

The chain carries TRBV2 and TRBJ1-2; possibly TRBD1 for D (5 bases). Germline values: CDR1 SNHLY, CDR2 FYNNEI. Trimming took off 3 bases at V and 8 bases at J, with 13 bases between the two ends. The CDR3 has 13 residues. The CDR3 sequence: CASSDGQGEGYTF. CDR3 DNA sequence: TGTGCCAGCAGTGATGGGCAGGGTGAGGGCTACACCTTC.

This sequence joins TRBV7-8 and TRBJ1-1; perhaps TRBD1 as D (5 bases). This CDR3 has 21 residues. Germline CDR1 reads SGHVS; CDR2 reads FQNEAQ. V lost 2 bases, J lost 3 bases, and 31 bases lay in between. The CDR3 loop is CASSLSLVAGRVGIMDTEAFF. The CDR3 nucleotides read TGTGCCAGCAGCTTAAGTCTTGTAGCCGGCAGGGTGGGGATAATGGACACTGAAGCTTTCTTT.

The V call is TRBV18, the J call TRBJ1-6; no clear D. Germline V gene sequence: CDR1 KGHSH, CDR2 LQKENI. CDR3 size: 14 residues. V shed 6 bases and J shed 9 bases, with 15 bases lying between them. The CDR3 DNA sequence: TGTGCCAGCTCGCCTAGTACGGAGATTTCACCCCTCCACTTT. Translated: CASSPSTEISPLHF.

The V call is TRBV5-1, the J call TRBJ2-5; 7 nucleotides agree with TRBD1. The length of the CDR3 is 14 residues. V was pared by 3 bases and J by 2 bases, with 4 bases of the junction left unmatched. The germline gives CDR1 SGHRS, CDR2 YFSETQ. Here the CDR3 reads CASSSMTGQETQYF. The CDR3 coding sequence is TGCGCCAGCAGCTCTATGACAGGGCAAGAGACCCAGTACTTC.

The rearrangement joins TRBV29-1 to TRBJ1-2; the D gene is possibly TRBD1 (6 bases). The germline V gene encodes CDR1 SQVTM and CDR2 ANQGSEA. Trimming shortened V by 6 bases and J by 2 bases, and 22 bases separated the two germline ends. The CDR3 covers 16 residues. In nucleotides, the CDR3 is TGCAGCGTGGGCCCCCAAGGGACAATAGAAAACTATGGCTACACCTTC. Amino acids: CSVGPQGTIENYGYTF.

CDR3 region: CASSSTGVGGYGYTF. The CDR3 DNA follows: TGTGCCAGCAGCTCGACAGGGGTTGGGGGATATGGCTACACCTTC. This chain connects TRBV28 to TRBJ1-2, with 8 bases fitting TRBD1. In germline, CDR1 is MDHEN, CDR2 SYDVKM. This CDR3 is 15 amino acids long. V lost 6 bases and J lost 5; bases outside the gene matches: 11.

The V gene is TRBV6-5, the J gene TRBJ1-5; 7 bases are a match to TRBD1. Germline assignment: CDR1 MNHEY and CDR2 SVGAGI. V gave up 4 bases and J gave up 8 bases; unmatched junction bases: 14. This CDR3 region has 16 residues. CDR3 in amino acids: CASSSGQAVIDEPQHF. In DNA, the CDR3 is TGTGCCAGCAGTTCCGGACAGGCCGTAATTGACGAGCCCCAGCATTTT.

The chain links TRBV28 to TRBJ1-2; D is ambiguous. The germline CDR1 and CDR2 sequences are MDHEN and SYDVKM. Deletions cut 6 bases from V and 4 bases from J, with 15 bases between. The CDR3 spans 14 residues. The CDR3 reads CASSPTVIPYGYTF. The CDR3 DNA is TGTGCCAGCAGCCCAACAGTTATCCCCTATGGCTACACCTTC.

The chain carries TRBV18 and TRBJ1-5; the match to TRBD1 covers 8 bases. V shed 5 bases, J shed 3 bases, and the junction held 9 bases outside the gene matches. The CDR3 runs to 16 residues. In germline, CDR1 is KGHSH, CDR2 LQKENI. The CDR3 protein is CASSITRTGINQPQHF. CDR3 in DNA: TGTGCCAGCTCAATCACTCGGACAGGGATCAATCAGCCCCAGCATTTT. The full variable domain, with the rest looked up from reference TRBV18 and TRBJ1-5, is NAGVMQNPRHLVRRRGQEARLRCSPMKGHSHVYWYRQLPEEGLKFMVYLQKENIIDESGMPKERFSAEFPKEGPSILRIQQVVRGDSAAYFCASSITRTGINQPQHFGDGTRLSIL.

The V call is TRBV7-3, the J call TRBJ2-7, with 9 bases lining up with TRBD2. With V trimmed by 2 bases and J by 0 bases, 5 bases remained unmatched. Germline V lookup: CDR1 SGHTA, CDR2 FQGTGA. CDR3 length equals 16 residues. The CDR3 DNA is TGTGCCAGCAGCTTACGCGGGGGGGAAAGCTCCTACGAGCAGTACTTC. Encoded protein: CASSLRGGESSYEQYF.

The chain joins TRBV14 to TRBJ1-2; D possibly corresponds to TRBD1 (5 bases). Germline CDR1 is SGHDN and CDR2 is FVKESK. V dropped 3 bases and J dropped 7 bases, with 18 bases sitting between them. The CDR3 length is 15 residues. The CDR3 sequence is CASSQAGGRVAGYTF. CDR3 nucleotides: TGTGCCAGCAGCCAGGCGGGGGGTCGAGTGGCTGGCTACACCTTC.

Concerning this clone itself: This same CDR3 is encoded by further DNA sequences in the sample. The genes are TRBV5-1 and TRBJ1-2, with TRBD1 identical over 9 bases. The CDR3 covers 15 residues. The germline V gene encodes CDR1 SGHRS and CDR2 YFSETQ. V was pared by 4 bases and J by 0 bases, with 4 bases of the junction left unmatched. The CDR3: CASSLDRGSNYGYTF. CDR3 nucleotides: TGCGCCAGCAGCCTGGACAGGGGATCTAACTATGGCTACACCTTC.

The chain carries TRBV6-2 or TRBV6-3 and TRBJ1-2; D gene unclear. Germline V lookup: CDR1 MNHEY, CDR2 SVGEGT. V lost 5 bases to trimming and J lost 4 bases, with 11 bases between them. This CDR3 has 13 amino acids. This CDR3 reads CASSPRETYGYTF. The CDR3 DNA sequence: TGTGCCAGCAGTCCACGGGAAACCTATGGCTACACCTTC.

The gene calls are TRBV6-5 and TRBJ1-1; a weak D match, TRBD1 (5 bases). Trimming removed 7 bases at V and 6 bases at J, with 15 bases between. CDR1 and CDR2 (germline): MNHEY, SVGAGI. The CDR3 is 13 residues long. The CDR3 loop reads CASIAGGDPEAFF. The CDR3 DNA sequence: TGTGCCAGCATCGCCGGGGGGGACCCTGAAGCTTTCTTT.

The chain combines TRBV4-2 with TRBJ1-1; D perhaps matches TRBD1 (5 bases). Germline CDR1 reads LGHNA; CDR2 reads YNFKEQ. The V gene lost 0 bases and the J gene lost 5 bases, with 7 bases spanning the gap. The CDR3 length is 13 residues. CDR3 DNA sequence: TGTGCCAGCAGCCAAGACAGGGATACTGAAGCTTTCTTT. It specifies CASSQDRDTEAFF.

The chain uses TRBV7-8 and TRBJ1-6; TRBD1 is a possible D gene (6 bases). This CDR3 has 16 residues. The V gene's germline CDR1 is SGHVS and CDR2 FQNEAQ. V gave up 5 bases and J gave up 7 bases, with 18 bases separating them. The CDR3 coding sequence is TGTGCCAGCAGCACTCGCTCGGACAGTGGGAATTCACCCCTCCACTTT. Translation gives CASSTRSDSGNSPLHF.

The genes are TRBV19 and TRBJ1-5; tentatively, D is TRBD1 (6 bases). Germline V lookup: CDR1 LNHDA, CDR2 SQIVND (reference sequence). CDR3 length: 17 residues. The V and J ends lost 2 bases and 1 base respectively, with 15 bases between them. CDR3 in amino acids: CASSIRPGERSNQPQHF. The CDR3 DNA sequence: TGTGCCAGTAGTATACGGCCAGGGGAAAGGAGCAATCAGCCCCAGCATTTT.